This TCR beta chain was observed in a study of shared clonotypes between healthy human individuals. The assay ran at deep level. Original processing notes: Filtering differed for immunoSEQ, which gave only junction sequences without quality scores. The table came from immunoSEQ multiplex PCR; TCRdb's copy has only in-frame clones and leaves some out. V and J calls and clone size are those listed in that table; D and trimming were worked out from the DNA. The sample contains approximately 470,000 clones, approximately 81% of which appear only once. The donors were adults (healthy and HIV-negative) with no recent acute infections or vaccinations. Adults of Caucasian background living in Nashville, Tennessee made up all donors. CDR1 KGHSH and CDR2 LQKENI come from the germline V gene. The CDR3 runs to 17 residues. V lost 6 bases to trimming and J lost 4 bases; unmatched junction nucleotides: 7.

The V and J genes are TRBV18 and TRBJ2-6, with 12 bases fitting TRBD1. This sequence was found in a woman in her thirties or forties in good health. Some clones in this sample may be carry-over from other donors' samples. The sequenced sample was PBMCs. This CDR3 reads CASSLGQGASGANVLTF. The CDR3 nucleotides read TGTGCCAGCTCCCTGGGACAGGGGGCGTCCGGGGCCAACGTCCTGACTTTC.